This T cell receptor beta chain emerged from a study of blood T cell repertoires in COVID-19. Study-level background: The origin of the acute and convalescent COVID-19 samples was the United States, Italy and Spain. From T cells, B-cell-depleted T cells, or PBMCs came the material, which was cDNA or gDNA.

In the source study's methods: Amplified reference gene primers provided the basis for estimating nucleated cell counts. Sequenced by immunoSEQ multiplex PCR; TCRdb stores in-frame clones only, minus some. The DNA was the basis for D and trimming; V, J and clone size are from that table. The sample includes more than 300,000 clones, more than 70% of them seen just once. The CDR3 spans 15 residues. Per the germline V gene, CDR1 is SGHKS and CDR2 is YYEKEE (reference sequence). The junction had 8 bases not matched to a gene; V was cut back by 5 bases and J by 4 bases. The sample consisted of peripheral blood. The clonotype comes from a young man who had recovered from COVID-19. This chain connects TRBV5-5 to TRBJ2-3; 9 bases match TRBD2. The CDR3 nucleotides read TGTGCCAGCAGTCCGATAGCGGGAGTTGCAGATACGCAGTATTTT. As protein: CASSPIAGVADTQYF.